The next 17 T cell receptor beta chains were all read from a single sample in a study of shared clonotypes between healthy human individuals. Sequencing used immunoSEQ multiplex PCR; TCRdb keeps in-frame clones, though not all of them. Counted here are some 550,000 clones, around 97% occurring once; the ten biggest clones make up 0.057%. The sequencing input was naive CD4+ T cells sorted from blood. Noted subset: CD45RA+ positively selected. Receptors originate from a woman aged 25 to 39 in good health.

The CDR3 DNA is TGCGCCAGCAGCTTGGATACGACGTTCTACGAGCAGTACTTC. Translating gives CASSLDTTFYEQYF. The gene calls are TRBV5-1 and TRBJ2-5, with unresolved D. The last part of the DNA fits TRBJ2-7 better; the J call may be wrong. Germline values: CDR1 SGHRS, CDR2 YFSETQ. This CDR3 comprises 14 residues.

V and J are TRBV5-4 and TRBJ1-2; TRBD1 aligns across 11 bases. The J segment lost 7 bases and the V segment lost 4 bases, leaving 6 bases of the junction unmatched. The CDR3 is 14 residues long. Germline V gives CDR1 SGHNT, CDR2 YYREEE (reference sequence). CDR3 in amino acids: CASSMGQGEIGYTF. CDR3 DNA sequence: TGTGCCAGCAGCATGGGACAGGGGGAGATTGGCTACACCTTC.

The chain joins TRBV30 to TRBJ2-1; D possibly corresponds to TRBD1 (6 bases). V lost 2 bases and J 2 bases, leaving 10 bases between the germline ends. The germline V gene encodes CDR1 GTSNPN and CDR2 SVGIG (reference sequence). The CDR3 loop spans 14 amino acids. CDR3 protein: CAWSTGFPYNEQFF. The CDR3 region has the DNA TGTGCCTGGAGTACAGGGTTCCCCTACAATGAGCAGTTCTTC.

The V gene is TRBV19, the J gene TRBJ2-3; 7 nucleotides align to TRBD2. Unmatched junction bases numbered 6, after V lost 4 bases and J lost 2 bases. The length of the CDR3 is 15 residues. The germline V gene has CDR1 LNHDA and CDR2 SQIVND (reference sequence). The CDR3 DNA follows: TGTGCCAGTAGTACCGGGACTACAATCACAGATACGCAGTATTTT. It encodes CASSTGTTITDTQYF.

A single count supports this clone. This chain uses TRBV6-1 with TRBJ1-5; D remains ambiguous. V shed 1 base and J shed 2 bases, with 6 bases lying between them. The CDR3 is 14 residues long. The germline V gene encodes CDR1 MNHNS and CDR2 SASEGT. The CDR3 DNA sequence: TGTGCCAGCAGTGAAGTCGGGGGCAATCAGCCCCAGCATTTT. Its protein is CASSEVGGNQPQHF.

This clone was counted a few times. J is TRBJ1-1 and V is TRBV28; D unresolved. The V end lost 8 bases, the J end lost 3 bases, and 10 bases lay between the germline ends. CDR3 length: 12 residues. Germline V gene lookup returns CDR1 MDHEN and CDR2 SYDVKM. The chain's CDR3 is CASRLAYTEAFF. The CDR3 DNA sequence: TGTGCCAGCCGTCTTGCGTACACTGAAGCTTTCTTT.

This clone came up once. The chain recombines TRBV18 with TRBJ1-1; D gene ambiguous. Trimming removed 3 bases at V and 0 bases at J, with 8 bases between. The CDR3 covers 14 residues. The germline CDR1 and CDR2 sequences are KGHSH and LQKENI. CDR3 sequence (DNA): TGTGCCAGCTCACCGGAGGGTTTGAACACTGAAGCTTTCTTT. Translated, it gives CASSPEGLNTEAFF.

V and J are TRBV5-1 and TRBJ1-2; 8 nucleotides line up with TRBD1. The germline gives CDR1 SGHRS, CDR2 YFSETQ. V lost 2 bases, J lost 0 bases, and 6 bases stayed unmatched. The CDR3 has 16 amino acids. DNA for the CDR3: TGCGCCAGCAGCTTTTTGACAGGGGCCCCTAACTATGGCTACACCTTC. Its translation: CASSFLTGAPNYGYTF.

This clone showed up just once. The V and J genes are TRBV7-2 and TRBJ1-1; possible D gene TRBD1, 5 bases. This CDR3 has 14 amino acids. The V end lost 5 bases, the J end lost 6 bases, and 16 bases lay between the germline ends. In germline, CDR1 is SGHTA, CDR2 FQGNSA. For the CDR3, the DNA is TGTGCCAGCAGCCTGACAGTTCCAATAGCTGAAGCTTTCTTT. It yields the protein CASSLTVPIAEAFF.

This chain joins TRBV2 and TRBJ2-7; 7 positions agree with TRBD1. The CDR3 is 15 residues long. Germline values: CDR1 SNHLY, CDR2 FYNNEI. Trimming at V came to 1 base and at J to 0 bases, leaving 3 bases not matched to a gene. The CDR3 region has the DNA TGTGCCAGCAGTGAAGGGCCAGGGGGCTCCTACGAGCAGTACTTC. The encoded protein is CASSEGPGGSYEQYF.

CDR3 sequence: CASGTPGRNNEQFF. For the CDR3, the DNA is TGTGCCAGCGGTACCCCGGGACGTAACAATGAGCAGTTCTTC. The chain couples TRBV28 to TRBJ2-1; D may correspond to TRBD1 or TRBD2 (5 bases each). The CDR3 runs to 14 residues. Germline assignment: CDR1 MDHEN and CDR2 SYDVKM. V was shortened by 8 bases and J by 5 bases, with 16 bases between the two germline ends.

This clone occurred once. This rearrangement joins TRBV4-2 to TRBJ1-4, with TRBD1 matching 8 bases. Per germline, CDR1 LGHNA and CDR2 YNFKEQ. The ends lost 5 bases at V and 8 bases at J; junction bases unmatched: 4. The CDR3 contains 13 residues. This chain's CDR3 is CASSSQGDEKLFF. CDR3 nucleotide sequence: TGTGCCAGCAGCTCACAGGGGGACGAAAAACTGTTTTTT.

In the case of this clone: Distinct nucleotide sequences in the sample also encode this CDR3. This chain links TRBV18 with TRBJ1-3; D is unresolved. V lost 6 bases and J lost 0, with 9 bases in between. Germline V lookup: CDR1 KGHSH, CDR2 LQKENI. This CDR3 is 14 amino acids long. The CDR3 DNA reads as TGTGCCAGCTCCCCAGATGACTCTGGAAACACCATATATTTT. The encoded protein is CASSPDDSGNTIYF.

V and J are TRBV28 and TRBJ1-2, with TRBD1 identical over 7 bases. The ends lost 8 bases at V and 4 bases at J; junction bases unmatched: 16. Germline loops: CDR1 MDHEN, CDR2 SYDVKM. The CDR3 totals 16 residues. CDR3 in DNA: TGTGCCAGCGGGGGCCAAGGGGGCCGCTTTGGCTATGGCTACACCTTC. This sequence encodes CASGGQGGRFGYGYTF.

This chain connects TRBV28 to TRBJ2-1; D is possibly TRBD1 (6 bases). CDR3 length equals 15 residues. Between the trimmed V and J ends, which lost 2 bases and 11 bases, there was a span of 19 bases. Germline assignment: CDR1 MDHEN and CDR2 SYDVKM. CDR3 loop: CASSLGGTTLRQQFF. In DNA, the CDR3 is TGTGCCAGCAGTTTAGGGGGCACTACCCTAAGACAGCAGTTCTTC. The variable domain in full, completed from reference TRBV28 and TRBJ2-1, reads DVKVTQSSRYLVKRTGEKVFLECVQDMDHENMFWYRQDPGLGLRLIYFSYDVKMKEKGDIPEGYSVSREKKERFSLILESASTNQTSMYLCASSLGGTTLRQQFFGPGTRLTVL.

This chain connects TRBV27 to TRBJ1-1; no clear D gene. Trimming pared 6 bases from V and 1 base from J, leaving 12 bases between. The CDR3 length is 14 residues. Germline V gene data show CDR1 as MNHEY and CDR2 as SMNVEV (reference sequence). The CDR3 is CASSDPGKNTEAFF. The DNA of the CDR3 is TGTGCCAGCAGCGACCCCGGTAAGAACACTGAAGCTTTCTTT.

The chain is built from TRBV28 and TRBJ2-2; D is ambiguous. This CDR3 contains 13 residues. Germline assignment: CDR1 MDHEN and CDR2 SYDVKM. Trimming removed 7 bases at V and 1 base at J, with 7 bases between. The CDR3 spells CASNLRNTGELFF. The CDR3 nucleotides are TGTGCCAGCAACCTTAGGAACACCGGGGAGCTGTTTTTT.